This T cell receptor beta chain was captured in a study of blood T cell repertoires in COVID-19. Across the study: Samples representing acute and convalescent COVID-19 were sourced from the United States, Italy and Spain. In each case, the material was cDNA or gDNA derived from T cells, B-cell-depleted T cells, or PBMCs.

Seattle's enrolled individuals joined amid active infection and were then monitored longitudinally. This clone occurred a few times. In the source study's methods: Amplification from reference gene primers served as the basis for estimated nucleated cell counts. Only in-frame clones appear in the TCRdb table, and some are missing; sequencing was by immunoSEQ multiplex PCR. V and J calls and clone size follow that table, whereas D and trimming were derived from the DNA. The table has roughly 120,000 clones, roughly four fifths seen once. CDR1 and CDR2 (germline): SGDLS, YYNGEE. V lost 0 bases and J lost 1, with 4 bases in between. The CDR3 has 13 amino acids.

The receptor was isolated from an elderly man with COVID-19, enrolled during active disease. Material for sequencing was peripheral blood. The rearrangement joins TRBV9 to TRBJ2-5; D is unclear. CDR3 sequence reads: CASSVGAQETQYF. The CDR3 DNA follows: TGTGCCAGCAGCGTAGGGGCCCAAGAGACCCAGTACTTC.